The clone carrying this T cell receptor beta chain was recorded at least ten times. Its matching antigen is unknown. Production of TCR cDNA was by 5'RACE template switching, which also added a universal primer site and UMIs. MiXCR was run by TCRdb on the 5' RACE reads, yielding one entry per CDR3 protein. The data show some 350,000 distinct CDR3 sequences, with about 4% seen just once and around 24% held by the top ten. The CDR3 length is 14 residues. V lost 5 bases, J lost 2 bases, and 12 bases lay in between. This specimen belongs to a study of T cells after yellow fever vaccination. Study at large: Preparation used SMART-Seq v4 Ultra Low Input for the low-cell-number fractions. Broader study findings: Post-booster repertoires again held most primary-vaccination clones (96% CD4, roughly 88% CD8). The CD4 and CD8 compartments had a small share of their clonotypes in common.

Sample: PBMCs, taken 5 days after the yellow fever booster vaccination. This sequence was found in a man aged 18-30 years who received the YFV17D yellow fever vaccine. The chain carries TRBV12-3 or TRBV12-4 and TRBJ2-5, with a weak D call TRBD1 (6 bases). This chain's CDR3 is CASSKDSGQETQYF. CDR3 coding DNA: TGTGCCAGCAGTAAGGACAGTGGGCAAGAGACCCAGTACTTC.